Each of the 10 T cell receptor beta chains below was sequenced from the same sample in a study of identical twins. Via MiXCR, TCRdb re-called the 5' RACE reads, giving one row per CDR3 protein. The repertoire holds some 500,000 distinct CDR3 sequences, with approximately 14% as singletons. These same records also appear under a second study, on yellow fever vaccine responses in identical twins.

The specimen was CD4+ T cells sorted from blood. All receptors derive from a woman between 18 and 30 years old in good health.

This clonotype was detected only a few times. The J gene is TRBJ2-5, the V gene TRBV28, with a weak D call TRBD2 (5 bases). CDR3 length: 15 residues. Per germline, CDR1 MDHEN and CDR2 SYDVKM. V was trimmed by 3 bases and J by 0 bases, leaving 11 bases between them. The DNA for the CDR3 is TGTGCCAGCAGTTTTAGGGTGAGGGACCAAGAGACCCAGTACTTC. This gives the protein CASSFRVRDQETQYF.

The table lists this clonotype with many counts. The chain links TRBV5-6 to TRBJ1-2; D is unclear. The CDR3 has 15 residues. Trimming removed 0 bases from V and 1 base from J, with 10 bases in between. Looked up from germline, CDR1 is SGHDT and CDR2 is YYEEEE. The CDR3 is CASSLGTKNNYGYTF. CDR3 coding DNA: TGTGCCAGCAGCTTGGGCACCAAAAATAACTATGGCTACACCTTC.

V is TRBV29-1 and J is TRBJ2-7; D remains ambiguous. CDR3 length: 11 amino acids. Trimming pared 4 bases from V and 3 bases from J, leaving 7 bases between. Germline-derived CDR1 and CDR2 are SQVTM and ANQGSEA. The CDR3 here is CSVGQFYEQYF. The CDR3 DNA sequence: TGCAGCGTTGGGCAATTCTACGAGCAGTACTTC.

This clonotype came up a few times. J is TRBJ2-7 and V is TRBV5-1; TRBD1 is a possible D gene (5 bases). CDR1 is SGHRS, CDR2 YFSETQ, per germline. This CDR3 is 13 amino acids long. V was cut by 8 bases and J by 3 bases, with 15 bases left in between. CDR3 loop: CARKRGIHYEQYF. The CDR3 DNA is TGCGCCAGAAAAAGGGGCATCCACTACGAGCAGTACTTC. The full variable domain, rest sourced from reference TRBV5-1 and TRBJ2-7, is KAGVTQTPRYLIKTRGQQVTLSCSPISGHRSVSWYQQTPGQGLQFLFEYFSETQRNKGNFPGRFSGRQFSNSRSEMNVSTLELGDSALYLCARKRGIHYEQYFGPGTRLTVT.

This clonotype was counted a single time. This chain uses TRBV9 with TRBJ2-7; TRBD1 agrees at 8 bases. Germline CDR1 is SGDLS and CDR2 is YYNGEE. The CDR3 is made up of 14 amino acids. Unmatched junction bases numbered 9, after V lost 4 bases and J lost 6 bases. This CDR3 is CASSPGQGRVEQYF. The CDR3 DNA reads TGTGCCAGCAGCCCCGGACAGGGTCGGGTCGAGCAGTACTTC.

As DNA, the CDR3 is TGTGCCAGCAGCCTGACAGTTGGGGAAATTAAACTTGAGCAGTTCTTC. Its translation is CASSLTVGEIKLEQFF. The chain employs TRBV27 and TRBJ2-1; D is perhaps TRBD1 (5 bases). V gave up 6 bases and J gave up 9 bases, with 24 bases separating them. Germline CDR1 MNHEY, CDR2 SMNVEV (reference sequence). The CDR3 runs 16 residues.

This clonotype was seen more than once but under ten times. V is TRBV12-3 or TRBV12-4 and J is TRBJ2-2; 7 bases fit TRBD2. V was pared by 3 bases and J by 2 bases, with 6 bases of the junction left unmatched. CDR3 length: 16 amino acids. The CDR3 protein is CASSLEAGVNTGELFF. For the CDR3, the DNA is TGTGCCAGCAGTTTGGAGGCGGGAGTAAACACCGGGGAGCTGTTTTTT.

This clonotype came up many times. The chain uses TRBV28 and TRBJ2-5; D is perhaps TRBD1 (6 bases). The CDR3 has 13 amino acids. Germline loops: CDR1 MDHEN, CDR2 SYDVKM. V was clipped by 5 bases and J by 7 bases, with 14 bases between them. The CDR3: CASSNLRGGTQYF. In DNA form, the CDR3 reads TGTGCCAGCAGTAATCTTAGAGGGGGGACCCAGTACTTC.

The DNA for the CDR3 is TGTGCCACCAGCAGACCAGGGGCCGGGGAGCTGTTTTTT. It translates to CATSRPGAGELFF. V and J are TRBV15 and TRBJ2-2, with a weak D call TRBD1 (6 bases). Germline V gene lookup returns CDR1 LNHNV and CDR2 YYDKDF (reference sequence). The CDR3 spans 13 residues. Trimming cost V 2 bases and J 6 bases, with 7 bases left between them.

This clonotype was seen only a few times. This rearrangement joins TRBV11-2 to TRBJ2-5; the D gene could be TRBD1 or TRBD2 (5 bases each). Per germline, CDR1 SGHAT and CDR2 FQNNGV. The CDR3 is made up of 17 amino acids. With 0 bases removed from V and 2 bases from J, the gap between germline ends came to 16 bases. The DNA of the CDR3 is TGTGCCAGCAGCTTAGAAGGCCCCGGGGCAGCGCAAGAGACCCAGTACTTC. The encoded protein is CASSLEGPGAAQETQYF.